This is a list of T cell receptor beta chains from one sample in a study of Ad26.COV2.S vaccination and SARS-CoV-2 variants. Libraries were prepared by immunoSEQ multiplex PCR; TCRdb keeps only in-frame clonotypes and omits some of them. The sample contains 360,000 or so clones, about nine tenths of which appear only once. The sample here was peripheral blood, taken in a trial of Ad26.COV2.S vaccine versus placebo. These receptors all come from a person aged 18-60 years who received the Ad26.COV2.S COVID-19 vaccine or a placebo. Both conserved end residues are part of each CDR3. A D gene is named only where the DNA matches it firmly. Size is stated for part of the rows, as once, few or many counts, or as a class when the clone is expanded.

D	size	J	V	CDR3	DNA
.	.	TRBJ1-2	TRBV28	CASARGAGGYTF	TGTGCCAGCGCCCGGGGGGCGGGGGGCTACACCTTC
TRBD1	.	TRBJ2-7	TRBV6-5	CASRPSQGNEQYF	TGTGCCAGCCGCCCCTCACAGGGGAACGAGCAGTACTTC
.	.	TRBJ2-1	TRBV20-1	CSARVGLEQFF	TGCAGTGCTAGAGTGGGGCTTGAGCAGTTCTTC
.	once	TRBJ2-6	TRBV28	CASSLGPYGANVLTF	TGTGCCAGCAGTTTAGGCCCCTACGGGGCCAACGTCCTGACTTTC
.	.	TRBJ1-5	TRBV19	CASSRSSSNQPQHF	TGTGCCAGTAGTAGATCGAGTAGCAATCAGCCCCAGCATTTT
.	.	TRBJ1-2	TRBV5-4	CASSSGGRSNYGYTF	TGTGCCAGCAGCTCTGGGGGGCGATCTAACTATGGCTACACCTTC
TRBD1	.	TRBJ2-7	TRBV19	CASRKGQGAYEQYF	TGTGCCAGTAGAAAAGGACAGGGGGCCTACGAGCAGTACTTC
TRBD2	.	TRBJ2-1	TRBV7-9	CASSLGASGRGHEQFF	TGTGCCAGCAGCTTAGGGGCTAGCGGGAGGGGTCATGAGCAGTTCTTC
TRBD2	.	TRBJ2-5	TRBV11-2	CASSLISGSETQYF	TGTGCCAGCAGCTTAATTAGCGGGAGTGAGACCCAGTACTTC
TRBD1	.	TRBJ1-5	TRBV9	CASSVDRGRNQPQHF	TGTGCCAGCAGCGTCGACAGGGGGCGAAATCAGCCCCAGCATTTT
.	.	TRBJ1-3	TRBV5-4	CASSSKTDSGNTIYF	TGTGCCAGCAGCTCAAAAACGGACTCTGGAAACACCATATATTTT
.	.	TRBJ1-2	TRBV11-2	CASSVQGGYGYTF	TGTGCCAGCAGCGTACAGGGCGGCTATGGCTACACCTTC
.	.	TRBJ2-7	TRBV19	CASSIRERGYEQYF	TGTGCCAGTAGTATAAGAGAACGGGGCTACGAGCAGTACTTC
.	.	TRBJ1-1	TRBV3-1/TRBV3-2	CASSQESGGSGTEAFF	TGTGCCAGCAGCCAAGAGTCGGGTGGTTCGGGCACTGAAGCTTTCTTT
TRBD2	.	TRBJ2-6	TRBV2	CASSPLAGGPSGANVLTF	TGTGCCAGCAGCCCCCTAGCGGGAGGGCCCTCTGGGGCCAACGTCCTGACTTTC
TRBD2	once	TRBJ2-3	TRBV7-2	CASSLGLAGGTDTQYF	TGTGCCAGCAGCTTGGGACTAGCGGGAGGTACGGATACGCAGTATTTT
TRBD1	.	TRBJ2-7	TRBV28	CASSFRPGQLSYEQYF	TGTGCCAGCAGTTTCCGACCGGGACAGCTTTCCTACGAGCAGTACTTC
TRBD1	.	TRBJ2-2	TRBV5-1	CASSLIPGQGENTGELFF	TGCGCCAGCAGCCTAATACCGGGACAGGGGGAGAACACCGGGGAGCTGTTTTTT
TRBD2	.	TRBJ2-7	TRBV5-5	CASSLPLAGGTYEQYF	TGTGCCAGCAGCTTGCCCCTAGCGGGAGGGACCTACGAGCAGTACTTC
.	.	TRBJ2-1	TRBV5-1	CASSSHGTVLYNEQFF	TGCGCCAGCAGCTCCCATGGGACTGTACTCTACAATGAGCAGTTCTTC
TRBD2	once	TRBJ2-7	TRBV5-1	CASRSPSGRVYEQYF	TGCGCCAGCCGGTCCCCAAGCGGGAGGGTATACGAGCAGTACTTC
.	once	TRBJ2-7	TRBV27	CASSLSDGTYEQYF	TGTGCCAGCAGTTTATCGGACGGTACCTACGAGCAGTACTTC
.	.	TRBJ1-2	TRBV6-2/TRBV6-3	CASSYSGGAGYGYTF	TGTGCCAGCAGTTACTCGGGGGGCGCGGGCTATGGCTACACCTTC
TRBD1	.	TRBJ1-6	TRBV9	CASSAQMGQINSPLHF	TGTGCCAGCAGCGCCCAGATGGGACAGATTAATTCACCCCTCCACTTT